The 32 T cell receptor beta chains given below trace back to one sample, sequenced in a study of spatial heterogeneity in lung cancer. Overall study findings and caveats: Mutation tallies in tumors tracked expanded intratumoral alpha and beta TCR counts.

Time point indicated: sample taken at primary tumor resection. One entry per CDR3 protein results from TCRdb running MiXCR on the 5' RACE reads. The sample has around 4,900 distinct CDR3 sequences, roughly an eighth seen once; the top ten hold approximately 26%. No antigen has been assigned to these receptors. The sample here was lung tumor tissue, taken at surgery. The source of these receptors is a male donor with early-stage non-small cell lung cancer.

By sample fraction, this clonotype is medium-sized. A library made for alpha chains picked up this beta chain off target, so its size means little. This sequence joins TRBV5-5 and TRBJ2-2; no reliable D call. The CDR3 sequence is 16 residues long. The germline V gene encodes CDR1 SGHKS and CDR2 YYEKEE (reference sequence). Trimming shortened V by 0 bases and J by 0 bases, and 9 bases separated the two germline ends. The CDR3 is CASSLEAAANTGELFF. The CDR3 DNA is TGTGCCAGCAGCTTGGAGGCGGCCGCGAACACCGGGGAGCTGTTTTTT.

This clonotype was found many times. This beta chain turned up in a library designed for alpha chains; as an off-target read, its abundance says little. The chain links TRBV6-6 to TRBJ1-3; 7 bases match TRBD1. Germline assignment: CDR1 MNHNY and CDR2 SVGAGI (reference sequence). This CDR3 comprises 16 residues. V lost 7 bases, J lost 0 bases, and 9 bases stayed unmatched. Written as DNA, the CDR3 is TGTGCCAGCAAACCCACAGGGGATGACTCTGGAAACACCATATATTTT. This encodes CASKPTGDDSGNTIYF.

This clonotype was seen many times. With the library built for alpha chains, this beta chain is off target and its frequency is not meaningful. The chain joins TRBV7-2 to TRBJ1-6, with no clear D. Germline assignment: CDR1 SGHTA and CDR2 FQGNSA. The CDR3 sequence is 14 residues long. Trimming pared 5 bases from V and 5 bases from J, leaving 10 bases between. DNA for the CDR3: TGTGCCAGCAGCCGGACGGCCGATAATTCACCCCTCCACTTT. Amino acids: CASSRTADNSPLHF. Filled out from reference TRBV7-2 and TRBJ1-6, the complete variable domain reads GAGVSQSPSNKVTEKGKDVELRCDPISGHTALYWYRQSLGQGLEFLIYFQGNSAPDKSGLPSDRFSAERTGGSVSTLTIQRTQQEDSAVYLCASSRTADNSPLHFGNGTRLTVT.

This clonotype is medium-sized. This beta chain came through as a stray read in a library set up for alpha chains, and its size says little. J is TRBJ2-5 and V is TRBV12-3 or TRBV12-4; TRBD2 is a possible D gene (5 bases). CDR3 length: 15 residues. Trimming removed 6 bases at V and 5 bases at J, with 19 bases between. CDR3 residues: CASSPSGAARETQYF. CDR3 nucleotides: TGTGCCAGCAGCCCCTCTGGAGCGGCACGGGAGACCCAGTACTTC.

A note on this clonotype: This beta chain is off target for a library built for alpha chains, so its abundance means little. This chain joins TRBV20-1 and TRBJ1-4; D remains unclear. With 3 bases removed from V and 7 bases from J, the gap between germline ends came to 3 bases. Germline V lookup: CDR1 DFQATT, CDR2 SNEGSKA (reference sequence). This CDR3 spans 10 amino acids. DNA for the CDR3: TGCAGTGCTAGGGGTGAAAAACTGTTTTTT. Its translation: CSARGEKLFF.

By proportion, this clonotype is medium-sized. This beta chain is an unintended read in a library built for alpha chains; its size means little. The chain employs TRBV5-6 and TRBJ2-2, with a possible D match to TRBD2 (5 bases). This CDR3 is built from 15 residues. Germline CDR1 reads SGHDT; CDR2 reads YYEEEE. V lost 2 bases to trimming and J lost 6 bases, with 14 bases between them. The CDR3 reads CASSLGLADAGELFF. For the CDR3, the DNA is TGTGCCAGCAGCTTAGGCCTAGCCGACGCCGGGGAGCTGTTTTTT.

On this clonotype itself: The library was designed around alpha chains, so this beta chain is a stray read whose abundance carries little weight. V and J are TRBV28 and TRBJ2-3; the match to TRBD2 covers 9 bases. The CDR3 covers 15 residues. Germline values: CDR1 MDHEN, CDR2 SYDVKM. The trim removed 1 base at V and 3 bases at J, leaving 2 bases unmatched. CDR3 in amino acids: CASSLYLAGTDTQYF. The CDR3 nucleotides read TGTGCCAGCAGTTTATATCTAGCGGGAACAGATACGCAGTATTTT.

In its sample, this clonotype ranks as medium-sized (0.01 to 0.1%). This beta chain is an unintended read in a library built for alpha chains; its size means little. This chain joins TRBV6-2 or TRBV6-3 and TRBJ2-7; a weak D match, TRBD2 (6 bases). This CDR3 is built from 14 residues. Germline V CDR1 and CDR2: MNHEY, SVGEGT. V lost 8 bases and J lost 3, with 17 bases in between. This CDR3 reads CASHEREAVYEQYF. CDR3 nucleotides: TGTGCCAGCCATGAGAGGGAGGCAGTCTACGAGCAGTACTTC.

Relative to its sample, this clonotype is medium-sized. For a library built for alpha chains, this beta chain is a stray read; little rests on its size. V usage is TRBV27 and J usage is TRBJ2-5; D is uncertain. Trimming pared 2 bases from V and 2 bases from J, leaving 6 bases between. This CDR3 has 13 amino acids. The germline CDR1 and CDR2 sequences are MNHEY and SMNVEV (reference sequence). The DNA for the CDR3 is TGTGCCAGCAGTTTAGTCGGACAAGAGACCCAGTACTTC. This gives the protein CASSLVGQETQYF.

Turning to this clonotype: This beta chain is a stray sequence in a library constructed for alpha chains; its clone size is not meaningful. The genes are TRBV5-1 and TRBJ1-5, with D perhaps matching TRBD1 (5 bases). CDR1 and CDR2 (germline): SGHRS, YFSETQ. This CDR3 contains 15 residues. The V gene lost 1 base and the J gene lost 5 bases, with 13 bases spanning the gap. The CDR3 protein is CASSLLVREDQPQHF. The DNA of the CDR3 is TGCGCCAGCAGCTTGTTGGTCAGGGAGGATCAGCCCCAGCATTTT.

This clonotype was seen a handful of times. This beta chain represents an off-target read in a library built for alpha chains; its size is of limited meaning. The chain has TRBV11-3 and TRBJ2-2; TRBD2 matches 10 bases. Germline-derived CDR1 and CDR2 are SGHNT and YENEEA. The CDR3 has 16 residues. J was trimmed by 2 bases and V by 5 bases; bases with no gene match: 5. CDR3 region: CASSRGLALNTGELFF. The CDR3 coding sequence is TGTGCCAGCAGCCGGGGACTAGCGCTAAACACCGGGGAGCTGTTTTTT.

This clonotype is classed as medium-sized. Because the library targeted alpha chains, this beta chain is an off-target read whose size means little. V gene TRBV19 combines with J gene TRBJ2-1, with 9 nucleotides matching TRBD1. Looked up from germline, CDR1 is LNHDA and CDR2 is SQIVND (reference sequence). The V and J ends lost 9 bases and 1 base, in that order; junction bases with no gene match: 7. The CDR3 is 15 residues long. The DNA for the CDR3 is TGTGCCAGCCAGCAACAGGGGGCTTCCTACAATGAGCAGTTCTTC. This codes for CASQQQGASYNEQFF.

This clonotype was observed many times. Since it is a stray read in a library aimed at alpha chains, this beta chain has a size that is not meaningful. The chain links TRBV5-1 to TRBJ2-7; a possible D gene is TRBD2 (6 bases). Germline CDR1 is SGHRS and CDR2 is YFSETQ. The CDR3 length is 13 residues. V shed 1 base and J shed 5 bases, with 10 bases lying between them. The DNA for the CDR3 is TGCGCCAGCAGCTTGTTAGGGAGGAACGAGCAGTACTTC. Protein sequence: CASSLLGRNEQYF.

The sample holds one count of this clonotype. This beta chain is an off-target read within a library intended for alpha chains, so its frequency means little. The rearrangement links TRBV10-2 to TRBJ1-2, with D tentatively TRBD1 (5 bases). CDR3 length equals 16 residues. With 2 bases removed from V and 5 bases from J, the gap between germline ends came to 18 bases. Germline CDR1 and CDR2: WSHSY and SAAADI. The CDR3 spells CASSEPSEAGPYGYTF. The CDR3 region has the DNA TGCGCCAGCAGTGAGCCAAGTGAGGCAGGGCCTTATGGCTACACCTTC.

This clonotype has ten or more counts. This beta chain is off target for a library built for alpha chains, so its abundance means little. The chain carries TRBV20-1 and TRBJ2-1; a weak D match, TRBD2 (6 bases). Looked up from germline, CDR1 is DFQATT and CDR2 is SNEGSKA (reference sequence). The CDR3 contains 14 residues. V lost 5 bases and J lost 5, with 16 bases in between. CDR3 sequence (DNA): TGCAGTGCTTTCTACCGGGACTCTCACAATGAGCAGTTCTTC. It specifies CSAFYRDSHNEQFF.

This clonotype qualifies as medium-sized. This beta chain lies outside the target of a library built for alpha chains; its clone size means little. The chain has TRBV6-1 and TRBJ2-5, with 8 nucleotides matching TRBD1. The trim removed 8 bases at V and 5 bases at J, leaving 7 bases unmatched. Looked up from germline, CDR1 is MNHNS and CDR2 is SASEGT. The length of the CDR3 is 13 residues. CDR3 sequence reads: CASQNRGVETQYF. The CDR3 bases are TGTGCCAGCCAGAACAGGGGGGTCGAGACCCAGTACTTC.

Judged by abundance, this clonotype is medium-sized. The library was prepared for alpha chains; this beta chain is a stray read, so its frequency means little. The V call is TRBV30, the J call TRBJ2-5; D is uncertain. Germline V lookup: CDR1 GTSNPN, CDR2 SVGIG (reference sequence). The CDR3 sequence is 15 residues long. With 0 bases removed from V and 1 base from J, the gap between germline ends came to 12 bases. CDR3 sequence (DNA): TGTGCCTGGAGTGTACAGTTACTAATCCAAGAGACCCAGTACTTC. It codes for CAWSVQLLIQETQYF.

At least ten counts were recorded for this clonotype. The library was prepared for alpha chains; this beta chain is a stray read, so its frequency means little. The rearrangement joins TRBV7-9 to TRBJ1-5, with D unclear. Trimming took off 8 bases at V and 0 bases at J, with 14 bases between the two ends. Per the germline V gene, CDR1 is SEHNR and CDR2 is FQNEAQ (reference sequence). The CDR3 is 15 residues long. This chain's CDR3 is CASSQSGNSNQPQHF. Written as DNA, the CDR3 is TGTGCCAGCTCCCAGTCCGGCAATAGCAATCAGCCCCAGCATTTT. Looking up the rest from reference TRBV7-9 and TRBJ1-5 gives the full variable domain: DTGVSQNPRHKITKRGQNVTFRCDPISEHNRLYWYRQTLGQGPEFLTYFQNEAQLEKSRLLSDRFSAERPKGSFSTLEIQRTEQGDSAMYLCASSQSGNSNQPQHFGDGTRLSIL.

This clonotype was observed at least ten times. This beta chain is an unintended read in a library built for alpha chains; its size means little. The rearrangement joins TRBV4-3 to TRBJ2-5; D is perhaps TRBD1 or TRBD2 (5 bases each). Germline CDR1 and CDR2: LGHNA and YSLEER. V lost 1 base and J 3 bases, leaving 18 bases between the germline ends. The CDR3 runs 17 residues. The CDR3 nucleotides read TGCGCCAGCAGCCAAGGTCCTTCTCTCGGGGCCGAAGAGACCCAGTACTTC. It is translated as CASSQGPSLGAEETQYF.

At least ten counts were recorded for this clonotype. This beta chain turned up in a library designed for alpha chains; as an off-target read, its abundance says little. CDR3 sequence (DNA): TGTGCCAGCAGCGCCCGTAGCTCTGGGGCCAACGTCCTGACTTTC. This encodes CASSARSSGANVLTF. V usage is TRBV7-9 and J usage is TRBJ2-6; the D is unclear. The CDR3 is 15 residues long. The germline gives CDR1 SEHNR, CDR2 FQNEAQ (reference sequence). Trimming pared 5 bases from V and 0 bases from J, leaving 8 bases between.

This clonotype is medium-sized within its sample. Since the library was made to target alpha chains, this beta chain is a stray read and its abundance is not meaningful. The V call is TRBV27, the J call TRBJ1-1, with TRBD1 matching over 7 bases. From germline, CDR1 is MNHEY and CDR2 SMNVEV (reference sequence). The CDR3 runs 12 residues. J was trimmed by 11 bases and V by 4 bases; bases with no gene match: 7. In nucleotides, the CDR3 is TGTGCCAGCAGTTCACAACAGGGGAGGGCTTTCTTT. It yields the protein CASSSQQGRAFF.

This clonotype was picked up many times. This beta chain appears as a stray read in a library generated for alpha chains; its size is not informative. The rearrangement links TRBV27 to TRBJ2-1; D unclear. The CDR3 is made up of 14 amino acids. Germline-derived CDR1 and CDR2 are MNHEY and SMNVEV (reference sequence). V was pared by 3 bases and J by 4 bases, with 10 bases between. The CDR3: CASSFSLRYNEQFF. CDR3 sequence (DNA): TGTGCCAGCAGTTTTTCTCTACGGTACAATGAGCAGTTCTTC.

By frequency in the sample, this clonotype is large. A library made for alpha chains picked up this beta chain off target, so its size means little. The chain joins TRBV18 to TRBJ1-4; D unresolved. This CDR3 contains 14 residues. V shed 6 bases and J shed 0 bases, with 8 bases lying between them. Germline V CDR1 and CDR2: KGHSH, LQKENI. CDR3 DNA: TGTGCCAGCTCCAGGACGGCAACTAATGAAAAACTGTTTTTT. Protein product: CASSRTATNEKLFF.

This clonotype counts as medium-sized. This beta chain turned up in a library designed for alpha chains; as an off-target read, its abundance says little. The chain combines TRBV29-1 with TRBJ2-7; TRBD2 matches 13 bases. Germline trimming cut 3 bases from V and 3 bases from J; bases unmatched to any gene: 2. Looked up from germline, CDR1 is SQVTM and CDR2 is ANQGSEA. This CDR3 spans 14 amino acids. CDR3 loop: CSVEGTSGNYEQYF. The CDR3 region has the DNA TGCAGCGTTGAGGGGACTAGCGGGAACTACGAGCAGTACTTC.

This clonotype was detected many times. This beta chain was picked up by a library intended for alpha chains and is off target, so its count carries little meaning. The J gene is TRBJ2-3, the V gene TRBV2, with TRBD2 matching 14 bases. Germline CDR1 and CDR2: SNHLY and FYNNEI. Trimming removed 7 bases from V and 5 bases from J; junction bases left unmatched: 5. The CDR3 has 15 amino acids. This chain's CDR3 is CASTLTSGRVDTQYF. CDR3 nucleotide sequence: TGTGCCAGCACCTTGACTAGCGGGAGGGTAGATACGCAGTATTTT. The full variable domain, with the rest looked up from reference TRBV2 and TRBJ2-3, is EPEVTQTPSHQVTQMGQEVILRCVPISNHLYFYWYRQILGQKVEFLVSFYNNEISEKSEIFDDQFSVERPDGSNFTLKIRSTKLEDSAMYFCASTLTSGRVDTQYFGPGTRLTVL.

In this sample, this clonotype is medium-sized (0.01 to 0.1%). This beta chain is a stray sequence in a library constructed for alpha chains; its clone size is not meaningful. V is TRBV5-1 and J is TRBJ2-7, with D possibly matching TRBD1 (5 bases). The germline V gene encodes CDR1 SGHRS and CDR2 YFSETQ. This CDR3 comprises 13 residues. Trimming left V 5 bases short and J 8 bases short, with 17 bases between. Written as DNA, the CDR3 is TGCGCCAGCAGGGAGCAGGACACCCCCCAGCAGTACTTC. Protein sequence: CASREQDTPQQYF. The whole variable domain, filled in from reference TRBV5-1 and TRBJ2-7, reads KAGVTQTPRYLIKTRGQQVTLSCSPISGHRSVSWYQQTPGQGLQFLFEYFSETQRNKGNFPGRFSGRQFSNSRSEMNVSTLELGDSALYLCASREQDTPQQYFGPGTRLTVT.

There are many counts of this clonotype. This beta chain lies outside the target of a library built for alpha chains; its clone size means little. The rearrangement uses TRBV2 and TRBJ1-5, with D possibly TRBD1 on 6 matching bases. CDR3 size: 14 residues. The germline gives CDR1 SNHLY, CDR2 FYNNEI. V dropped 8 bases and J dropped 1 base, with 12 bases sitting between them. The CDR3 sequence: CASLGGGSNQPQHF. The CDR3 coding sequence is TGTGCCAGCCTAGGGGGGGGGAGCAATCAGCCCCAGCATTTT.

The table lists this clonotype with many counts. This beta chain appears as a stray read in a library generated for alpha chains; its size is not informative. The gene calls are TRBV11-1 and TRBJ2-3; TRBD1 aligns across 8 bases. The CDR3 totals 15 residues. Per the germline V gene, CDR1 is SGHAT and CDR2 is FQDESV (reference sequence). After removal of 5 bases from V and 4 bases from J, the junction contained 8 bases not matched to a gene. The CDR3 DNA sequence: TGTGCCAGCAGCCCCCGGCAGGGGGCGGCAGATACGCAGTATTTT. Translated: CASSPRQGAADTQYF.

Of note for this clonotype: This beta chain is an unintended read in a library built for alpha chains; its size means little. The J gene is TRBJ1-1, the V gene TRBV10-2; D gene ambiguous. Germline V lookup: CDR1 WSHSY, CDR2 SAAADI. V shed 8 bases and J shed 5 bases, with 9 bases lying between them. The CDR3 runs to 11 residues. DNA of the CDR3: TGCGCCAGCCGATCGGGTACTGAAGCTTTCTTT. It yields the protein CASRSGTEAFF.

This clonotype has ten or more counts. This beta chain is an off-target read within a library intended for alpha chains, so its frequency means little. V gene TRBV27 combines with J gene TRBJ2-7, with D hard to call. Trimming removed 5 bases at V and 3 bases at J, with 5 bases between. Germline-derived CDR1 and CDR2 are MNHEY and SMNVEV (reference sequence). There are 11 residues in the CDR3. DNA for the CDR3: TGTGCCAGCAGTAACAACTACGAGCAGTACTTC. It codes for CASSNNYEQYF.

This clonotype is deemed medium-sized (0.01 to 0.1%). This beta chain slipped into a library made for alpha chains as a stray read, so its size is not meaningful. The V and J genes are TRBV6-4 and TRBJ2-3; 11 nucleotides line up with TRBD1. The CDR3 length is 15 residues. J gave up 4 bases and V 5 bases, and 5 bases lay outside the gene matches. Looked up from germline, CDR1 is MRHNA and CDR2 is SNTAGT. The DNA of the CDR3 is TGTGCCAGCAGTAGGACAGGGGGCCTTTCAGATACGCAGTATTTT. Its protein is CASSRTGGLSDTQYF.

This clonotype turned up a few times. The library was prepared for alpha chains; this beta chain is a stray read, so its frequency means little. The gene calls are TRBV4-1 and TRBJ2-1; 7 bases are a match to TRBD1. Germline V gives CDR1 MGHRA, CDR2 YSYEKL. This CDR3 is 15 amino acids long. V was pared by 4 bases and J by 9 bases, with 12 bases of the junction left unmatched. CDR3 protein: CASSPLGKGAFEQFF. The DNA for the CDR3 is TGCGCCAGCAGCCCCCTCGGGAAGGGGGCATTTGAGCAGTTCTTC.